This TCR beta chain was observed in a study of blood T cell repertoires in COVID-19 (TCRdb year 2020). Background for the entire study: Samples from collaborators originated in the United States, Italy and Spain and spanned both the acute and convalescent phases of COVID-19. Samples were obtained from the ongoing ImmuneRACE study (first 160 participants) and from 1,254 subjects provided by 6 global collaborators. A de-identified subject ID, COVID-19 status, age in years and sex were almost always included in the sample metadata. Where available, HLA class I and class II types were taken from metadata supplied by the sample provider and were not determined by assay-based typing. The repertoires were released in a freely available public database intended as a resource for research on the immune response to SARS-CoV-2. The material from the prospective study consisted of cDNA or gDNA derived from T cells, B-cell-depleted T cells, or PBMCs. Subjects who had been exposed to COVID-19, were actively infected with it, or had recovered from it provided the deeply sampled blood TCRbeta repertoires that made up the dataset.

TCRbeta CDR3 regions were amplified from genomic DNA using the immunoSEQ Assay, a bias-controlled multiplex PCR. As for the original processing: The number of nucleated cells in each sample was estimated from the amplification of reference gene primers within the assay. To quantify the absolute abundance of each unique TCRbeta CDR3 rearrangement, sequence reads were collapsed and filtered. For each sample, productive Simpson clonality was calculated by taking the square root of Simpson's diversity index across productive rearrangements. The immuneACCESS repertoire file appears here via TCRdb, limited to in-frame rearrangements. These files lack a portion of the clones; in checked studies, under half of the deficit traces to unresolved V genes, and the cause of the others is not known. The V and J calls and the clone size are those of that table, but D and trimming were determined from the DNA. This sample holds about 210,000 clones; almost 85% were observed only once. The ten largest clones add up to approximately 12% of the sample.

The CDR3 sequence holds 18 residues, the cysteine and phenylalanine included. The sequence is cut down to CDR3 DNA, 54 bases in frame from base 1. CDR1 and CDR2, per the germline V gene, are KGHSH and LQKENI. V is trimmed back by 4 bases and J by 0 bases, and the junction contains 11 bases that no gene match accounts for. Each collaborating institution followed its own protocols to collect whole blood in K2EDTA tubes. For TCRbeta analysis, collaborators shipped samples as frozen whole blood, isolated PBMCs, or DNA extracted from either of those sample types. A note on this clone: What antigen it recognizes has not been identified. Per-base quality was not reported, and no clone a single base away is much larger than it.

The paper as a whole reports these results and caveats: The quantity of clinical and demographic metadata differed by source and by participant and was supplied without curation.

The rearrangement combines TRBV18 with TRBJ1-5; TRBD1 aligns with 8 central bases. The receptor's source is a woman between 40 and 50 years old with acute or convalescent COVID-19. The material sequenced was peripheral blood. The nucleotides read TGTGCCAGCTCACTCGGGACAGGCAACCAAAATAGCAATCAGCCCCAGCATTTT. Its protein reads: CASSLGTGNQNSNQPQHF.